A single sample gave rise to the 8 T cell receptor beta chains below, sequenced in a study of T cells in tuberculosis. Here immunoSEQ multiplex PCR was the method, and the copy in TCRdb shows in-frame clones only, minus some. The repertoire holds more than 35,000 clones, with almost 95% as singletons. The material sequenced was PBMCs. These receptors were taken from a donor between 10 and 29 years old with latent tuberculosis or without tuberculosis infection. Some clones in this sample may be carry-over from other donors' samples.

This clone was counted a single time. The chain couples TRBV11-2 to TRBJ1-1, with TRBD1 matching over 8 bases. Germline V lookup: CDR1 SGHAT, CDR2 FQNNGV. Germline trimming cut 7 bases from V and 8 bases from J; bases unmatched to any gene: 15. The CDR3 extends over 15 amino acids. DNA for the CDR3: TGTGCCAGCACCAAGACGAACACAGGGGGATTGGAAGCTTTCTTT. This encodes CASTKTNTGGLEAFF.

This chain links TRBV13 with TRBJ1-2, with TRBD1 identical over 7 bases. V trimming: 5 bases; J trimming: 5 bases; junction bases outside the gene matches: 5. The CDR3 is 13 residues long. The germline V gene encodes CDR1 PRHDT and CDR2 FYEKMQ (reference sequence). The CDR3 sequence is CASSRTGLYGYTF. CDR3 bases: TGTGCCAGCAGCCGGACAGGTCTATATGGCTACACCTTC.

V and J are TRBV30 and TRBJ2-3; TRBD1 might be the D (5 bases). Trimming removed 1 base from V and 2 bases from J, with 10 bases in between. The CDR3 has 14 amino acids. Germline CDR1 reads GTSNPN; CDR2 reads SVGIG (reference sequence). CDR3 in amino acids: CAWSEQTDTDTQYF. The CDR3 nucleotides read TGTGCCTGGAGTGAGCAGACAGACACAGATACGCAGTATTTT.

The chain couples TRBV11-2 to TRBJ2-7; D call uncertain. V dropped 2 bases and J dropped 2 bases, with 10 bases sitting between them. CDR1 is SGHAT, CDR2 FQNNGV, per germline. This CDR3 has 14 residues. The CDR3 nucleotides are TGTGCCAGCAGCTTATCAGGCCCAGCCTACGAGCAGTACTTC. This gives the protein CASSLSGPAYEQYF.

The CDR3 nucleotides are TGTGCCAGCAGCCCCTTCAGAGGGGAAGCTTTCTTT. Translating gives CASSPFRGEAFF. The V and J genes are TRBV6-5 and TRBJ1-1; D is ambiguous. CDR1 is MNHEY and CDR2 is SVGAGI in the germline V gene. This CDR3 spans 12 amino acids. V dropped 6 bases and J dropped 8 bases, with 13 bases sitting between them.

DNA of the CDR3: TGTGCCAGCAGTTACTCGTTGGGTACAGATTCACCCCTCCACTTT. This sequence encodes CASSYSLGTDSPLHF. The V call is TRBV6-6, the J call TRBJ1-6; D is ambiguous. Trimming shortened V by 0 bases and J by 8 bases, and 11 bases separated the two germline ends. The CDR3 totals 15 residues. Germline V gene data show CDR1 as MNHNY and CDR2 as SVGAGI (reference sequence).

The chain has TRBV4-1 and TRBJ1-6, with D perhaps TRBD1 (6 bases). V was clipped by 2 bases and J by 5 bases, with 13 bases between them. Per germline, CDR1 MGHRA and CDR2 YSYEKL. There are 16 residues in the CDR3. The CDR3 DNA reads TGCGCCAGCAGCCAACCCCGGGACACCAATAATTCACCCCTCCACTTT. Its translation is CASSQPRDTNNSPLHF.

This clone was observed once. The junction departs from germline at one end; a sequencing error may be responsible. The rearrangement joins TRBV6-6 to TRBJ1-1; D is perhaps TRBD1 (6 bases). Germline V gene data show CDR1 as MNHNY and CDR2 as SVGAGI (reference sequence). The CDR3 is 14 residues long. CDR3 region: CASTLIQGNSEAFF. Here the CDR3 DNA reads TGTGCCAGCACCCTAATACAGGGTAACAGTGAAGCTTTCTTT.